The T cell receptor (beta chain) described here comes from a study of neurological immune-mediated disorders. This clonotype was recorded many times. The antigen remains undetermined. A single run covered 15-18 subjects with over 190 million TCR-beta sequences. TCRdb reprocessed the 5' RACE reads via MiXCR and lists one record per CDR3 protein. The data show fewer than 40,000 distinct CDR3 sequences, with approximately 5% seen just once and roughly 9% held by the top ten. From germline, CDR1 is DFQATT and CDR2 SNEGSKA (reference sequence). This CDR3 region has 14 residues. V was pared by 3 bases and J by 7 bases, with 11 bases of the junction left unmatched. Study observations and caveats: The study found the most TCR clonal expansion in HTLV-1-associated myelopathy and the least in multiple sclerosis, below healthy controls.

Material: CD4+ T cells from blood. The receptor was derived from a man between 18 and 29 years old in good health. The chain uses TRBV20-1 and TRBJ1-1; 7 nucleotides agree with TRBD1. The CDR3: CSASRQGTKREAFF. DNA for the CDR3: TGCAGTGCTAGTAGACAGGGTACCAAACGTGAAGCTTTCTTT.